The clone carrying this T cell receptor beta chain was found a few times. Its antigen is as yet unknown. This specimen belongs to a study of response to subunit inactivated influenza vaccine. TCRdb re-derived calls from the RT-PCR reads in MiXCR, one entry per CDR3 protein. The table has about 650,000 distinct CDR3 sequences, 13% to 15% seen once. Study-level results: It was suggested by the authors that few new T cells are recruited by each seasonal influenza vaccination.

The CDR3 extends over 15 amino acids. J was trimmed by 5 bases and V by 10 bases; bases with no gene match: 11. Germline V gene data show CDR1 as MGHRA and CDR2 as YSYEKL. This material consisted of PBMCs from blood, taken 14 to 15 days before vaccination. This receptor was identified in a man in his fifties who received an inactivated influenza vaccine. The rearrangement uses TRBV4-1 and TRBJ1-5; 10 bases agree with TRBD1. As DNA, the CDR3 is TGCGCCACTGCAAGAGGACAGGGGGTCGATCAGCCCCAGCATTTT. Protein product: CATARGQGVDQPQHF.